Listed below are T cell receptor beta chains from one sample, sequenced in a study of blood T cells in healthy people across ages. TCRdb re-derived calls from the 5' RACE reads in MiXCR, one entry per CDR3 protein. The sample yields about 1.6 million distinct CDR3 sequences, about 35% seen once. The sample was blood. The receptor source for this set is a woman in her twenties or thirties in good health. Both conserved end residues are part of each CDR3. Fields, in order: V gene, J gene, clone size, D gene, CDR3 protein, CDR3 DNA. The D gene is left open where the match is weak. A row's size may be missing; if present it is once, few, many or a size class.

V: TRBV4-2
J: TRBJ1-2
size: NA
D: NA
CDR3: CASSQDYVVGNYGYTF
DNA: TGTGCCAGCAGCCAAGATTACGTGGTCGGAAACTATGGCTACACCTTC

V: TRBV5-1
J: TRBJ1-5
size: NA
D: NA
CDR3: CASSDGRDSQPQHF
DNA: TGCGCCAGCAGCGACGGGAGAGACAGCCAGCCCCAGCATTTT

V: TRBV12-3/TRBV12-4
J: TRBJ2-1
size: NA
D: NA
CDR3: CASSSSFGGNEQFF
DNA: TGTGCCAGCAGTTCCTCCTTTGGTGGCAATGAGCAGTTCTTC

V: TRBV9
J: TRBJ2-2
size: few
D: TRBD2
CDR3: CASSATAGGNTGELFF
DNA: TGTGCCAGCAGCGCCACAGCGGGAGGGAACACCGGGGAGCTGTTTTTT

V: TRBV6-1
J: TRBJ2-7
size: NA
D: NA
CDR3: CASSTGIGSYEQYF
DNA: TGTGCCAGCAGTACCGGGATAGGCTCCTACGAGCAGTACTTC

V: TRBV29-1
J: TRBJ2-4
size: few
D: TRBD2
CDR3: CSVEDRTSGGQKNIQYF
DNA: TGCAGCGTTGAAGACCGAACTAGCGGGGGGCAAAAAAACATTCAGTACTTC

V: TRBV18
J: TRBJ1-1
size: few
D: NA
CDR3: CASSPGAQNTEAFF
DNA: TGTGCCAGCTCACCTGGGGCCCAGAACACTGAAGCTTTCTTT

V: TRBV5-1
J: TRBJ2-3
size: NA
D: TRBD2
CDR3: CASTLGGADSTDTQYF
DNA: TGCGCCAGCACCTTGGGAGGGGCCGATAGCACAGATACGCAGTATTTT

V: TRBV28
J: TRBJ2-7
size: few
D: TRBD1
CDR3: CASSSGTGIRYEQYF
DNA: TGTGCCAGCAGTTCTGGGACAGGGATTCGGTACGAGCAGTACTTC

V: TRBV27
J: TRBJ2-7
size: NA
D: NA
CDR3: CASSLVSTQLYGQYF
DNA: TGTGCCAGCAGTTTAGTCTCGACACAGCTGTACGGGCAGTACTTC

V: TRBV27
J: TRBJ1-4
size: NA
D: TRBD1
CDR3: CTSSMQGARQEKLFF
DNA: TGTACCAGCAGTATGCAGGGGGCTCGACAAGAAAAACTGTTTTTT

V: TRBV10-3
J: TRBJ2-6
size: NA
D: TRBD1
CDR3: CATVQGAGSGANVLTF
DNA: TGTGCCACGGTACAGGGGGCTGGATCTGGGGCCAACGTCCTGACTTTC

V: TRBV25-1
J: TRBJ1-4
size: NA
D: NA
CDR3: CASSWTADSTNEKLFF
DNA: TGTGCCAGCAGCTGGACGGCCGATTCAACTAATGAAAAACTGTTTTTT

V: TRBV7-2
J: TRBJ2-1
size: NA
D: TRBD2
CDR3: CASSILATSSYNEQFF
DNA: TGTGCCAGCAGCATACTAGCGACAAGCTCCTACAATGAGCAGTTCTTC

V: TRBV4-1
J: TRBJ2-2
size: few
D: TRBD2
CDR3: CASSQDLLGGRGGELFF
DNA: TGCGCCAGCAGCCAAGATTTATTAGGCGGGAGAGGCGGGGAGCTGTTTTTT

V: TRBV5-5
J: TRBJ1-2
size: NA
D: NA
CDR3: CASSLSGPANYGYTF
DNA: TGTGCCAGCAGCTTATCGGGCCCCGCTAACTATGGCTACACCTTC

V: TRBV15
J: TRBJ1-2
size: once
D: NA
CDR3: CATSSLDGRYTF
DNA: TGTGCCACCAGCAGCCTCGACGGGCGCTACACCTTC